This T cell receptor (beta chain) appears in the sequencing data of a study of regulatory T cells in long-lasting Graves disease. Both iRepertoire HTBI primers and Arm-PCR of CDR3 regions were used to build the TCR beta libraries. In TCRdb, the multiplex PCR reads were re-called with MiXCR into one record per CDR3 protein. This table has over 400,000 distinct CDR3 sequences, less than 15% appearing once. This clonotype was seen a few times. Germline V gives CDR1 DFQATT, CDR2 SNEGSKA (reference sequence). This CDR3 has 10 residues. Trimming took 4 bases from V and 3 from J, leaving 3 bases between them. Time point here: newly diagnosed GD, antithyroid drugs for less than 3 months. The TCR library was made from RNA extracted from PBMCs. Separately, the same data were catalogued under a study of T cells in Graves' hyperthyroidism and ophthalmopathy. Turning to that study: Ophthalmopathy stood apart from stable hyperthyroidism in a 13 V-J model.

This chain links TRBV20-1 with TRBJ2-5; D call uncertain. This TCR was recovered from a woman aged 50 to 60 with Graves disease. The specimen comprised peripheral blood mononuclear cells (PBMCs), sampled at new diagnosis, from a patient treated with antithyroid drugs. CDR3 nucleotides: TGCAGTGCTATCAAAGAGACCCAGTACTTC. This gives the protein CSAIKETQYF.